The TCR beta chain under discussion was sequenced for a study of PD-1 blockade in classical Hodgkin lymphoma. Turning to the study itself: The nivolumab dose that patients received was 3 mg/kg, given intravenously every 2 weeks.

Libraries were prepared by immunoSEQ multiplex PCR; TCRdb keeps only in-frame clonotypes and omits some of them. The table shows more than 140,000 clones, with approximately 81% occurring only once. In every patient, relapse followed autologous stem cell transplantation, while exposure to brentuximab vedotin differed. The germline CDR1 and CDR2 sequences are MNHNS and SASEGT. The CDR3 contains 13 residues. V lost 4 bases and J 5 bases, leaving 9 bases between the germline ends. Details on this clone: No antigen is known for it.

General study points: Newly diagnosed patients and complete responders had comparable diversity at baseline.

This sequence joins TRBV6-1 and TRBJ1-5; no reliable D call. The clonotype was recovered from a human donor with classical Hodgkin lymphoma. The source was peripheral blood mononuclear cells (PBMCs), collected before the second cycle of nivolumab. This chain's CDR3 is CASSGWRDQPQHF. The CDR3 nucleotides are TGTGCCAGCAGTGGCTGGAGGGATCAGCCCCAGCATTTT.